This note documents a single TCR beta chain sequence. Its antigen has not been determined. Base qualities were left out, and no much larger clone turns up one base away. The data belong to a study of cytomegalovirus exposure and HLA in healthy donors (TCRdb year 2017). Background on the whole study: In an earlier analysis of approximately 640 of the donors, approximately 300 Gb of sequence data and 90 million to 120 million unique TCR beta sequences from about 180 million T cells were reported. Of the approximately 400 genotyped donors, approximately 82% fell in the genetic ancestry cluster associated with self-reported Caucasian donors. Across around 400 genotyped donors of the cohort, an average of about 250,000 unique TCR beta nucleotide sequences per donor were sequenced, and 15% to 20% of those sequences were non-productive. Typing coverage varied by locus: roughly 629-630 donors for A, B, C, DRB1 and DQB1; 522 for DQA1; around 610 for DPA1; roughly 470 for DPB1. All discovery cohort repertoires had been generated using a single sequencing platform. The study aimed to test whether signatures of past pathogen exposure could be identified by cataloging public T cell receptors. A later genetic analysis used genome-wide SNP genotypes for about 65% of the 666 donors, treating that subset as a discovery cohort. Several DR-DQ haplotypes were treated as single units for association and clustering because of strong linkage in the cohort. An earlier analysis of approximately 580 of the donors used high-throughput TCR beta sequencing to judge whether each TCR beta V gene segment behaved as functional or pseudogenic. Donor age, sex, ethnicity and CMV serostatus were compiled alongside the repertoire data. An early release that covered 500 to 800 HLA-typed donors contained approximately 320 gigabases of sequencing data and 85 million to 100 million unique TCR sequences. The later analysis used no new phenotypic data to find candidate immune exposures, relying instead on TCR beta sequences and their occurrence across donors. Both class I and class II loci were covered by HLA typing, at four-digit resolution. The study combined high-throughput TCR immunosequencing, statistical association of individual TCRs with disease status, and machine learning to predict cytomegalovirus infection status. The T cell repertoires of around 730 subjects were profiled by immunosequencing and related to cytomegalovirus serostatus. A separate validation cohort of 90 to 150 different subjects was used in addition to the approximately 610-subject first cohort. To study patterns of TCR occurrence, a later analysis re-analyzed previously published TCR beta repertoires from 550 to 800 donors and added high-resolution HLA genotyping. Summary of the overall study and its limitations: Presence/absence analyses assumed roughly uniform sequencing depth across donors, an assumption that may not hold. In this cohort, only TCR beta chains were sequenced, and detectable features were limited by the absence of alpha or paired-chain data. Most CMV-associated TCR beta chains appeared to be HLA-restricted in a later analysis, and the HLA associations seemed to be driven largely by CMV exposure. A later analysis associated 16,951 TCR beta sequences with specific HLA alleles at a false discovery rate of 0.05. The earlier analysis of some 560 of the donors excluded roughly 17 rarely observed V segments, including chromosome 9 orphons, because counts were too low. A later genetic analysis associated a missense DCLRE1C variant with V-gene and J-gene trimming of TCR beta chains, and an independent cohort replicated the association. Assigning TCR associations to individual alleles was difficult when HLA alleles, especially DR and DQ, strongly co-occurred. While some public TCRs were present in many individuals, most TCR sequences turned up only very rarely across donors. In vitro tests confirmed that a few of the cytomegalovirus-associated TCR beta chains recognize cytomegalovirus antigens. Correlated functional status among segregating V segments might be attributable to linkage disequilibrium, but an unknown experimental factor could not be ruled out. CMV serostatus was the only immune exposure information available for the cohort. In a later analysis, several top co-occurrence clusters were reported to appear linked to parvovirus B19, influenza, CMV and Epstein-Barr virus. A group of highly shared sequence variants was considered likely to be a technical artifact of the sequencing pipeline. In a later genetic analysis, fewer N-insertions in productive TCRs were reported among donors in an Asian-associated ancestry cluster than the roughly 710-donor mean. A further reported finding was that TCR beta sequences accurately predicted the HLA-A and HLA-B alleles for most subjects in the first cohort. Broadly in line with IMGT annotations, most TCR beta V segments showed up in productive rearrangements about 90% or about 30% of the time in an earlier analysis of several hundred of the donors. Because some donors lacked HLA typing at each locus, the association tests relied only on the typed subset. It was suggested by the authors that the approach could potentially be generalized to other disease states and immunological phenotypes. Cytomegalovirus status was reported to be diagnosed by the classifier with high specificity and sensitivity in both the original and validation cohorts. A later analysis found that HLA-associated TCR beta chains were more clonally expanded and had lower generation probabilities than equally common non-associated chains. According to a later analysis, TCR association rates differed among HLA loci, with DRB1 alleles showing the most associated TCRs and HLA-C alleles showing the fewest. A total of 150 to 200 TCR beta chains were listed by the study as associated with cytomegalovirus.

The receptor library was made with the immunoSEQ multiplex PCR assay. For the multiplex PCR, a mixture combining 60 forward primers for TCR Vbeta segments and 13 reverse primers for TCR Jbeta segments was used. Amplification of the CDR3 region of rearranged TCR beta genes was performed with a multiplex PCR assay on genomic DNA. The amplified TCR beta libraries were sequenced on the Illumina HiSeq System as 87-base-pair reads. The study's own analysis went as follows. In a later analysis, tens of millions of unique TCR beta chains were counted across the roughly 610 repertoires, and roughly 10 million of these chains were shared by at least two donors. To remove PCR and sequencing errors, raw reads were error-corrected and collapsed into unique sequences using a nearest-neighbor algorithm that merged closely related sequences. CDR3 sequences were aligned to IMGT reference sequences to assign V, D and J gene segments. For a sequence to be retained, a match of at least six nucleotides was required to both a V gene segment and a J gene segment. Rearrangements were classified as productive when the CDR3 lacked stop codons and remained in frame with V and J, and all other rearrangements were classified as non-productive. CDR3 was defined according to IMGT convention as the region running from the second conserved V-encoded cysteine to the conserved J-encoded phenylalanine. The earlier analysis of roughly 590 of the donors excluded any sequence lacking an unambiguous match to a single V gene segment. An earlier analysis of several hundred of the donors called V segments functional above 56.7% productive rearrangements and segregating when the between-donor standard deviation exceeded 5%. A statistical classification framework was developed to diagnose cytomegalovirus status using the catalog of TCR beta chain sequences. In a later analysis, TCR nucleotide sequences were compared against IMGT/GENE-DB human TR gene sequences so that V and J genes could be assigned. In a later analysis, CDR3 sequences and most-parsimonious VDJ recombination scenarios were assigned using the TCRdist pipeline. In a later analysis, each TCR beta chain was defined by its CDR3 amino acid sequence together with its V-gene family, and reads lacking a unique V-gene family were excluded. As a way to deal with suspected cross-contamination and a sequencing artifact, a later analysis dropped under 600 nucleotide sequences that were highly shared and had low generation probability. For each public chain, a later analysis derived a clonal expansion index from normalized ranks of inferred template counts within each repertoire. In a later analysis, generation probabilities were computed with a VDJ recombination model fitted to out-of-frame rearrangements, and the resulting probabilities were checked against IGoR. In a later analysis, hypergeometric tests were used to score TCR-TCR, TCR-HLA and TCR-CMV co-occurrence, with a repertoire-size bias correction applied to TCR pairs. A later analysis estimated false discovery rates by permuting HLA or CMV assignments 20 times. In a later analysis, co-occurring TCRs were grouped using DBSCAN, and TCRdist sequence similarity was added for clustering within HLA-allele-positive subsets. For co-occurrence clustering, repertoires with fewer than 30,000 or more than 120,000 public chains were excluded, along with roughly five repertoires with anomalous nucleotide sharing. This is the immuneACCESS table as TCRdb keeps it, with only in-frame sequences that have V and J called. A part of the clones is gone; compared with another copy, unresolved V genes explain less than half, and the rest is unexplained. V, J and clone size reflect that table, while D and trimming were determined from the DNA. Counted in this sample were around 200,000 clones; 77% of them appeared once. The ten top clones hold around 3.5% of the sample.

The cohort was made up of 666 healthy bone marrow donors. At the time of sampling, every cohort member was nominally healthy, though immune exposures that went unrecorded were likely present. The donor was CMV seropositive and was included in the group of 250 to 300 seropositive cohort members. Every donor gave a peripheral blood sample, and the peripheral blood mononuclear cells from that sample were used for TCR beta sequencing. Genomic DNA extraction from the blood cell samples was performed with the Qiagen DNeasy Blood Extraction Kit. This TCR came from a woman aged 55-75 years in good health and CMV-seropositive. Material: PBMCs.

The sequenced DNA is TGTGCCTGGAGTGTACCTTGGGGGGGGGAGCAGTACTTC. The translation is CAWSVPWGGEQYF. The chain joins TRBV30 to TRBJ2-5, and TRBD2 aligns with 7 junction nucleotides. At the junction V is shortened by 0 bases and J by 11 bases; bases outside the gene matches: 9. Including the terminal cysteine and phenylalanine, the CDR3 comprises 13 residues. Of the read, only the CDR3 DNA is kept; its 39 bases are in frame from base 1. From a lookup of the germline V gene (reference sequence), CDR1 and CDR2 are GTSNPN and SVGIG.